This TCR beta chain was documented in a study of control samples from healthy donors and cancer patients. This CDR3 has 17 residues. V lost 0 bases, J lost 5 bases, and 17 bases lay in between. Germline V CDR1 and CDR2: SGDLS, YYNGEE. Sequenced by immunoSEQ multiplex PCR; TCRdb stores in-frame clones only, minus some. Here the sample spans some 150,000 clones, around 86% being singletons. The source of this sequence is a man aged 25-45 years in good health. Sequencing used blood. This chain joins TRBV9 and TRBJ2-2; D tentatively fits TRBD1 or TRBD2 (6 bases each). CDR3 in amino acids: CASSVAGPGAGTGELFF. The DNA of the CDR3 is TGTGCCAGCAGCGTAGCCGGTCCGGGGGCGGGGACCGGGGAGCTGTTTTTT.